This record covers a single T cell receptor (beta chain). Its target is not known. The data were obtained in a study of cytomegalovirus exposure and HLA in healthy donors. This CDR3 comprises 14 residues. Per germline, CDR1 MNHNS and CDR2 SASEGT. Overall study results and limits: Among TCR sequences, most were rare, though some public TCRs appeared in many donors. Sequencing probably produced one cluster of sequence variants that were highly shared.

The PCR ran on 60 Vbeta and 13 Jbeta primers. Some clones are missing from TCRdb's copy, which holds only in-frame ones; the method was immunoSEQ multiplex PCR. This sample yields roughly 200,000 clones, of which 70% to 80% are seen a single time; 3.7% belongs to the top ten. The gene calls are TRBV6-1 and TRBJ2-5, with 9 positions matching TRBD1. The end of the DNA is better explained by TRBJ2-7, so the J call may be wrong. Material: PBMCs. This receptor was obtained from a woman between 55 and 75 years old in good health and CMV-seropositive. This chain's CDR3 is CASSRDRVVGEQYF. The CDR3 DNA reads TGTGCCAGCAGCCGGGACAGGGTTGTAGGCGAGCAGTACTTC.